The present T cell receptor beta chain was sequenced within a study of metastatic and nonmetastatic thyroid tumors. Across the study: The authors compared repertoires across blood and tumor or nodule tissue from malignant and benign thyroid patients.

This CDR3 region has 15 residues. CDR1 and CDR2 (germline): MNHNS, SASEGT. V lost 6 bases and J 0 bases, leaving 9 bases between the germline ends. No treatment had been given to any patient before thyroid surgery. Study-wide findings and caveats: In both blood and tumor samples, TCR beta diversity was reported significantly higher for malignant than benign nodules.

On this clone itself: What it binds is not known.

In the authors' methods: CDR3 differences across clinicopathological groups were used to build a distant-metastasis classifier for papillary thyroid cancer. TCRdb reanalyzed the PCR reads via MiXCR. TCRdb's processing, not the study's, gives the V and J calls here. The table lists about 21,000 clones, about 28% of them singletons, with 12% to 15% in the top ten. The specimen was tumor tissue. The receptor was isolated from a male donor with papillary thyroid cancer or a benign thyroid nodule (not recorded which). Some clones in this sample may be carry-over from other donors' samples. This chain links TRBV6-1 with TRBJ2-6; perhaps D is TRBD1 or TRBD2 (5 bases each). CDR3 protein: CASSGASSGANVLTF. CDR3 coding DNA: TGTGCCAGCAGCGGGGCAAGCTCTGGGGCCAACGTCCTGACTTTC.